These T cell receptor beta chains were read from a single sample in a study of cytomegalovirus exposure and HLA in healthy donors. TCRdb's copy holds only in-frame clones and misses some; the assay was immunoSEQ multiplex PCR. The sample has about 79,000 clones. The sequenced material came from PBMCs. The source of these receptors is a man under 40 in good health and CMV-seronegative. Both conserved end residues are part of each CDR3. A D gene is named only where the DNA matches it firmly.

d_call j_call v_call cdr3_aa cdr3_nt
TRBD2 TRBJ2-1 TRBV27 CASSLSGGAYNEQFF TGTGCCAGCAGTTTATCGGGGGGGGCCTACAATGAGCAGTTCTTC
TRBD1 TRBJ2-5 TRBV6-5 CASSLRDRGDPQYF TGTGCCAGCAGTCTCCGGGACAGGGGTGACCCCCAGTACTTC
. TRBJ2-1 TRBV2 CTSTAERASYNEQFF TGTACCAGCACCGCGGAGCGGGCATCCTACAATGAGCAGTTCTTC
TRBD2 TRBJ2-1 TRBV30 CAWSPSGRKQFF TGTGCCTGGAGTCCTAGCGGGAGAAAGCAGTTCTTC
. TRBJ1-5 TRBV11-2 CASSLSGNQPQHF TGTGCCAGCAGCTTATCTGGCAATCAGCCCCAGCATTTT
. TRBJ1-2 TRBV7-3 CASSLTGGNYGYTF TGTGCCAGCAGCTTAACTGGGGGGAACTATGGCTACACCTTC
TRBD1 TRBJ1-2 TRBV7-8 CASSQIRDRGNGYTF TGTGCCAGCAGCCAAATCCGGGACAGGGGAAATGGCTACACCTTC
. TRBJ1-1 TRBV5-1 CASSSEEANTEAFF TGCGCCAGCAGCTCTGAGGAAGCCAACACTGAAGCTTTCTTT
. TRBJ1-2 TRBV4-3 CASSLNQGLNYGYTF TGCGCCAGCAGCCTAAATCAGGGGCTTAACTATGGCTACACCTTC
. TRBJ2-7 TRBV30 CAWSVTGYGEQYF TGTGCCTGGAGTGTAACCGGGTACGGCGAGCAGTACTTC
TRBD2 TRBJ2-5 TRBV9 CASSVTSGSAETQYF TGTGCCAGCAGCGTCACTAGCGGGAGCGCAGAGACCCAGTACTTC
TRBD1 TRBJ1-1 TRBV5-8 CASSLGQGEAFF TGTGCCAGCAGCTTAGGACAGGGCGAAGCTTTCTTT
. TRBJ1-4 TRBV2 CASISGELNEKLFF TGTGCCAGCATCTCCGGAGAGCTCAATGAAAAACTGTTTTTT
TRBD1 TRBJ1-2 TRBV5-1 CASSLRTGYGYTF TGCGCCAGCAGCTTACGGACAGGGTATGGCTACACCTTC
TRBD1 TRBJ1-1 TRBV5-1 CASSLQGAPDEAFF TGCGCCAGCAGCCTCCAGGGGGCGCCTGATGAAGCTTTCTTT
. TRBJ1-2 TRBV29-1 CSVQQANYGYTF TGCAGCGTTCAACAGGCTAACTATGGCTACACCTTC
. TRBJ2-3 TRBV27 CASSSFDRYTQYF TGTGCCAGCAGTTCCTTCGACAGATATACGCAGTATTTT
. TRBJ2-7 TRBV19 CASKGAGGPEQYF TGTGCCAGTAAGGGGGCTGGAGGGCCCGAGCAGTACTTC
. TRBJ2-6 TRBV4-3 CASSQDISGANVLTF TGCGCCAGCAGCCAAGACATCTCTGGGGCCAACGTCCTGACTTTC
. TRBJ1-2 TRBV7-2 CASSAPRRGYGYTF TGTGCCAGCAGCGCCCCCCGGAGGGGCTATGGCTACACCTTC
. TRBJ1-1 TRBV4-1 CASSQDGGGWGEAFF TGCGCCAGCAGCCAAGATGGCGGGGGCTGGGGTGAAGCTTTCTTT
. TRBJ1-2 TRBV5-4 CASSLVGSMTGLYGYTF TGTGCCAGCAGCTTGGTTGGGTCAATGACAGGCCTCTATGGCTACACCTTC
. TRBJ2-3 TRBV5-1 CASSALDYSDTQYF TGCGCCAGCAGCGCCCTGGACTATTCAGATACGCAGTATTTT
. TRBJ2-7 TRBV7-2 CASSPPGVPPSGEQYF TGTGCCAGCAGCCCTCCGGGAGTACCACCTTCGGGCGAGCAGTACTTC
. TRBJ1-2 TRBV6-1 CASSGGSSYGYTF TGTGCCAGCAGTGGAGGGAGTAGCTATGGCTACACCTTC